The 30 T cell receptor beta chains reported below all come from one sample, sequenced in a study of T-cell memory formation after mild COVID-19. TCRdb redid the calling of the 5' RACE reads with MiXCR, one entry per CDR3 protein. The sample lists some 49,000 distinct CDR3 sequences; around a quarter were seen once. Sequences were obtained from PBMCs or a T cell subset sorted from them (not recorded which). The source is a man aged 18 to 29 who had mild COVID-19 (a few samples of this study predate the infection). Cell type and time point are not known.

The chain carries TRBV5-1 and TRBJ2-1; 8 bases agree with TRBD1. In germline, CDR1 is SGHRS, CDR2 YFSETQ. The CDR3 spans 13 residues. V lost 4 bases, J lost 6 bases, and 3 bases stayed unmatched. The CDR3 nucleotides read TGCGCCAGCAGCAAGGACAGGGCCAATGAGCAGTTCTTC. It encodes CASSKDRANEQFF.

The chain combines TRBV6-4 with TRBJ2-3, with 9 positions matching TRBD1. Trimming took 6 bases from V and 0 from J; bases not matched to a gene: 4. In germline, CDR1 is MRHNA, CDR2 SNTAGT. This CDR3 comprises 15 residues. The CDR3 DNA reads TGTGCCAGCAGCCGCGGGACAGGGAGCACAGATACGCAGTATTTT. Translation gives CASSRGTGSTDTQYF.

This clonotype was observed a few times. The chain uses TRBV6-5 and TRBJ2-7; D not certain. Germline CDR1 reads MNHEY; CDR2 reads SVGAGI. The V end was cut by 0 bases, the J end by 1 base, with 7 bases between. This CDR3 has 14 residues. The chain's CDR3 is CASSYSGKSYEQYF. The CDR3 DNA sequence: TGTGCCAGCAGTTACTCTGGCAAATCCTACGAGCAGTACTTC.

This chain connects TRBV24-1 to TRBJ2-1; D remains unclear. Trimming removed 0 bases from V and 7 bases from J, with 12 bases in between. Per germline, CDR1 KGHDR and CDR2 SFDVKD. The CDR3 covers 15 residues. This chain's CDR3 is CATSDLGLTENEQFF. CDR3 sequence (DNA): TGTGCCACCAGTGATTTGGGCCTTACGGAAAATGAGCAGTTCTTC.

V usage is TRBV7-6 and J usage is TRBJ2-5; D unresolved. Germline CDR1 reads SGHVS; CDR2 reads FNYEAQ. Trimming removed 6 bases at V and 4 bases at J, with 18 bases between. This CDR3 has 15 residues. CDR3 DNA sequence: TGTGCCAGCAGTCTACTCCCAAGACCTGGAGAGACCCAGTACTTC. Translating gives CASSLLPRPGETQYF.

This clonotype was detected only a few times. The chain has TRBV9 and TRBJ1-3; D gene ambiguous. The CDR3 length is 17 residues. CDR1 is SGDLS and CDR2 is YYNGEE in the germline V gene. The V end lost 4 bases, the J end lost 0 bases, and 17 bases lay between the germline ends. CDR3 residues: CASSSDETVLSGNTIYF. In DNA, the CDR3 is TGTGCCAGCAGCTCAGACGAGACGGTTCTCTCTGGAAACACCATATATTTT.

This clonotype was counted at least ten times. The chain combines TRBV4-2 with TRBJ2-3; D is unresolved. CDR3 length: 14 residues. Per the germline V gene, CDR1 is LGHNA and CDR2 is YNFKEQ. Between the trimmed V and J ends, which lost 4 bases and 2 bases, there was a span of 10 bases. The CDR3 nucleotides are TGTGCCAGCAGCCCGAGCGAGTCCACAGATACGCAGTATTTT. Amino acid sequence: CASSPSESTDTQYF.

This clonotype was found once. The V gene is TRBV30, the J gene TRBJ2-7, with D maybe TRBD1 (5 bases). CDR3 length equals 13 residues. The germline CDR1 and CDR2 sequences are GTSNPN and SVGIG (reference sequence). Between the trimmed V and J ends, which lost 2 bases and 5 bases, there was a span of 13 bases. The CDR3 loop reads CAWSLGLGNEQYF. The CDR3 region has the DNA TGTGCCTGGAGTTTGGGGCTAGGCAACGAGCAGTACTTC.

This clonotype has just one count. The CDR3 DNA is TGCGCCAGCAGCCCGGGACTAGCGGGGTTCACAGATACGCAGTATTTT. It codes for CASSPGLAGFTDTQYF. The chain uses TRBV5-1 and TRBJ2-3; the match to TRBD2 covers 13 bases. After removal of 4 bases from V and 2 bases from J, the junction contained 4 bases not matched to a gene. Per the germline V gene, CDR1 is SGHRS and CDR2 is YFSETQ. The CDR3 is made up of 16 amino acids.

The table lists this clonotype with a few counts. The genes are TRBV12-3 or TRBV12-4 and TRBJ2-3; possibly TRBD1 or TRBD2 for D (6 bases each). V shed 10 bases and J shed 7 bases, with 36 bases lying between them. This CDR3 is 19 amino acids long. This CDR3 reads CATFGGSVLRTDLPYTQYF. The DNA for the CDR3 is TGTGCCACCTTCGGGGGCTCCGTCCTCCGGACGGATCTACCCTATACGCAGTATTTT.

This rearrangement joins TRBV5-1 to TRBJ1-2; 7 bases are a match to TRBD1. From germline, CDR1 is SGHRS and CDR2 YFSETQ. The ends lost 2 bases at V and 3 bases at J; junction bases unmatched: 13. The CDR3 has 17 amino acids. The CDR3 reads CASSFGTAAPAYYGYTF. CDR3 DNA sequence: TGCGCCAGCAGCTTTGGGACAGCGGCGCCCGCATACTATGGCTACACCTTC.

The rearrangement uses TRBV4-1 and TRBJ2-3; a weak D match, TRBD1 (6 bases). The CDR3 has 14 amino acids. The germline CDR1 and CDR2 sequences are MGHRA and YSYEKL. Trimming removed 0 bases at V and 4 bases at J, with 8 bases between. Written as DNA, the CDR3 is TGCGCCAGCAGCCAAGATTGGGGGCCAGATACGCAGTATTTT. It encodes CASSQDWGPDTQYF.

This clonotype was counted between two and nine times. The CDR3: CASSQGSGWAYEQYV. The CDR3 nucleotides are TGTGCCAGCAGCCAAGGGTCTGGTTGGGCCTACGAGCAGTACGTC. The V call is TRBV3-1, the J call TRBJ2-7; unclear D gene. V shed 1 base and J shed 2 bases, with 12 bases lying between them. Germline assignment: CDR1 LGHDT and CDR2 YNNKEL (reference sequence). The CDR3 extends over 15 amino acids.

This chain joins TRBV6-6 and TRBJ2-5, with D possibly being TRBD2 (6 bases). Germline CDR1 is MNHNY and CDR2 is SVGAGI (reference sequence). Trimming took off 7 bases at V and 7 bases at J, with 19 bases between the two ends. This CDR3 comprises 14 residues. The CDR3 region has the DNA TGTGCCAGCATCGGGGGTCCCCGGAGGGGGACCCAGTACTTC. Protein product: CASIGGPRRGTQYF.

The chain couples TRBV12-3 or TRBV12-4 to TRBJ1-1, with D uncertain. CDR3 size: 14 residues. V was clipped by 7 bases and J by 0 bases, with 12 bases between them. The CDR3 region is CASIQTGLNTEAFF. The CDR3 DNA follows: TGTGCCAGCATTCAAACGGGCTTGAACACTGAAGCTTTCTTT.

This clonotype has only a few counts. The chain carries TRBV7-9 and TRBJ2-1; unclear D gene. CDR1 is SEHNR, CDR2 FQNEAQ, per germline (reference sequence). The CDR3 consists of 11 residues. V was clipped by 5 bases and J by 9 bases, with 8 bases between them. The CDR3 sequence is CASSIRGEQFF. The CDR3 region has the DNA TGTGCCAGCAGCATACGAGGTGAGCAGTTCTTC.

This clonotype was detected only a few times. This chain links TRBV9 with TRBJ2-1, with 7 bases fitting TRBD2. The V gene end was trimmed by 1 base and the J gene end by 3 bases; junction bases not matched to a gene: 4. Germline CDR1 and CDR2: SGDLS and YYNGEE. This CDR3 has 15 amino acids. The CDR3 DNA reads TGTGCCAGCAGCGTAAGCGGGGTTATCTACAATGAGCAGTTCTTC. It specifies CASSVSGVIYNEQFF.

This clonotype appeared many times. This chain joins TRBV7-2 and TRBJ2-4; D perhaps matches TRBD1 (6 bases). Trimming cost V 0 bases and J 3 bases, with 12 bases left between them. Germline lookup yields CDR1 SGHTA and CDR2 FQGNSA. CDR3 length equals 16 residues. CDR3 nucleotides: TGTGCCAGCAGCTTAGCGAGTCAGGGGAGCAAAAACATTCAGTACTTC. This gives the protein CASSLASQGSKNIQYF. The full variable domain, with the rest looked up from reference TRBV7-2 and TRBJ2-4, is GAGVSQSPSNKVTEKGKDVELRCDPISGHTALYWYRQSLGQGLEFLIYFQGNSAPDKSGLPSDRFSAERTGGSVSTLTIQRTQQEDSAVYLCASSLASQGSKNIQYFGAGTRLSVL.

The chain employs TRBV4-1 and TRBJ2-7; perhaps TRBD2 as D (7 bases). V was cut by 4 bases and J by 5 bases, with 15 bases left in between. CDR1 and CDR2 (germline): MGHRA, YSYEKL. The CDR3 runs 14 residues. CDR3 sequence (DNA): TGCGCCAGCAGCCCTGGTGGGGGGGCGAACGAGCAGTACTTC. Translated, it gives CASSPGGGANEQYF.

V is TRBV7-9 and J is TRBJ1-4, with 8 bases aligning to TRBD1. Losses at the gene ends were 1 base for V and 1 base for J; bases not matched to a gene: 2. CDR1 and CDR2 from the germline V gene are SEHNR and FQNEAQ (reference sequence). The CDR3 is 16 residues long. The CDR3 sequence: CASSLGDRGTNEKLFF. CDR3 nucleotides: TGTGCCAGCAGCTTAGGAGACAGGGGAACTAATGAAAAACTGTTTTTT.

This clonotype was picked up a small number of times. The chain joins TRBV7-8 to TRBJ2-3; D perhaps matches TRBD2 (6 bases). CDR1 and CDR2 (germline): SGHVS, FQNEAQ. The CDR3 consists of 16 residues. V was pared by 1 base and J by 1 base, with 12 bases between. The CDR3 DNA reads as TGTGCCAGCAGCTTAGTATGGCCTAGCGGCACAGATACGCAGTATTTT. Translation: CASSLVWPSGTDTQYF.

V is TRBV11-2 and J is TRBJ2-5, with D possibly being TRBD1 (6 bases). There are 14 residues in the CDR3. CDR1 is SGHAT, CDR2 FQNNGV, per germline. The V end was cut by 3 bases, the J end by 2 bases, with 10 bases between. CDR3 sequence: CASSFGQQQETQYF. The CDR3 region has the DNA TGTGCCAGCAGCTTCGGACAGCAACAAGAGACCCAGTACTTC.

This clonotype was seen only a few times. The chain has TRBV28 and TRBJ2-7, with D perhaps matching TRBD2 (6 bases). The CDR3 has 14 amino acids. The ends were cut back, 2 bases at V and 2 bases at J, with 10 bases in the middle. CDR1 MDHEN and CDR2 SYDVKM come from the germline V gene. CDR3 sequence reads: CASSLGGTAYEQYV. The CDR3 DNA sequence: TGTGCCAGCAGTTTAGGAGGGACCGCCTACGAGCAGTACGTC.

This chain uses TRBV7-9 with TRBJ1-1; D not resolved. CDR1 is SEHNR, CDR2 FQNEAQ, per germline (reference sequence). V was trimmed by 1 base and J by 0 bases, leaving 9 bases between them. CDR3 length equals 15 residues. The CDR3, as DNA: TGTGCCAGCAGCTTAGGATTTGGGGTGAACACTGAAGCTTTCTTT. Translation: CASSLGFGVNTEAFF. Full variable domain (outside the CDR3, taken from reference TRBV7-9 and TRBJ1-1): DTGVSQNPRHKITKRGQNVTFRCDPISEHNRLYWYRQTLGQGPEFLTYFQNEAQLEKSRLLSDRFSAERPKGSFSTLEIQRTEQGDSAMYLCASSLGFGVNTEAFFGQGTRLTVV.

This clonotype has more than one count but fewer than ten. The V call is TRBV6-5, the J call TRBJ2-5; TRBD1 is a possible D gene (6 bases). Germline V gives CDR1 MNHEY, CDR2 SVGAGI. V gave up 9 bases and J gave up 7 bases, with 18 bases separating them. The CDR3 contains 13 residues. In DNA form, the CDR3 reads TGTGCCAGTGGACAGCCACAATGGGGGACCCAGTACTTC. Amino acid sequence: CASGQPQWGTQYF.

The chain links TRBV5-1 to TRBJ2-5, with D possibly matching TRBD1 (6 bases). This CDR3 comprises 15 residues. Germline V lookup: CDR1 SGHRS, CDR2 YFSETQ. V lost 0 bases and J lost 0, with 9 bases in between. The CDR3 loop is CASSLVQGHQETQYF. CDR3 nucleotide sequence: TGCGCCAGCAGCTTGGTTCAGGGGCACCAAGAGACCCAGTACTTC. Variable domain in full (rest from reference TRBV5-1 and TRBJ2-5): KAGVTQTPRYLIKTRGQQVTLSCSPISGHRSVSWYQQTPGQGLQFLFEYFSETQRNKGNFPGRFSGRQFSNSRSEMNVSTLELGDSALYLCASSLVQGHQETQYFGPGTRLLVL.

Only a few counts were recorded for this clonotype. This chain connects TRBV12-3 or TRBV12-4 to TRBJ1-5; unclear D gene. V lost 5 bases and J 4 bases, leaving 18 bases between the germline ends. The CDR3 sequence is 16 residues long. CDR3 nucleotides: TGTGCCAGCAGTCCCGTCGGACCGAAACCAAATCAGCCCCAGCATTTT. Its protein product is CASSPVGPKPNQPQHF.

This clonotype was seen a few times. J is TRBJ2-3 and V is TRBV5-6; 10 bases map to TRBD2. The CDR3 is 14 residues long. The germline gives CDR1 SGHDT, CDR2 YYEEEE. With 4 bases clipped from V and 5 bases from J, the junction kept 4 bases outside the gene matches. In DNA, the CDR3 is TGTGCCAGCAGCATAGCGGGGGGAGGAGATACGCAGTATTTT. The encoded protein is CASSIAGGGDTQYF. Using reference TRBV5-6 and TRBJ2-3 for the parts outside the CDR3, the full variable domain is DAGVTQSPTHLIKTRGQQVTLRCSPKSGHDTVSWYQQALGQGPQFIFQYYEEEERQRGNFPDRFSGHQFPNYSSELNVNALLLGDSALYLCASSIAGGGDTQYFGPGTRLTVL.

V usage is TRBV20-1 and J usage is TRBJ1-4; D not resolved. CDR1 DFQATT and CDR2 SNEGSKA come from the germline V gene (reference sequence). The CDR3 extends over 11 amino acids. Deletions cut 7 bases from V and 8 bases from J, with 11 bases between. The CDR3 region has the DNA TGCAGTGTAGGAACAGAGGAAAAACTGTTTTTT. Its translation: CSVGTEEKLFF.

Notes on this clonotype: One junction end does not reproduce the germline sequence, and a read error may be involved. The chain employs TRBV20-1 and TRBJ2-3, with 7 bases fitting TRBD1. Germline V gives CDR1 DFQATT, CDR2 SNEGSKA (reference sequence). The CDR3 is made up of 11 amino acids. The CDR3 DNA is TGCAGTGCCGTTACCGACAGGGTCCATTTTTTT. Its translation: CSAVTDRVHFF.